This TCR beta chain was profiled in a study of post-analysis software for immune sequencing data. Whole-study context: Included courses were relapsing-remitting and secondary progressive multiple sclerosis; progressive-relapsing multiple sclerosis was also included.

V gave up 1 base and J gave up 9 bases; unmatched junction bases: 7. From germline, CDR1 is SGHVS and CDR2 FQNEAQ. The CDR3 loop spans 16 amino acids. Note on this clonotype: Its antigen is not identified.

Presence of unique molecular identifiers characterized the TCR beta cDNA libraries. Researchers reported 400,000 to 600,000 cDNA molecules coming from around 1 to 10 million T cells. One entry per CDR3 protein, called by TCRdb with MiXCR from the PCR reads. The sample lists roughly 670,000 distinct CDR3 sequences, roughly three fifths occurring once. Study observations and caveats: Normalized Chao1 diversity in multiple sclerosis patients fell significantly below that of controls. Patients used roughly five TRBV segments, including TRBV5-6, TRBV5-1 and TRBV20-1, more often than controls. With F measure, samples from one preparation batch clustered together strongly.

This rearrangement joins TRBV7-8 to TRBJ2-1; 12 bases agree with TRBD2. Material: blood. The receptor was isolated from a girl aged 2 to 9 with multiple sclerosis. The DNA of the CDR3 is TGTGCCAGCAGCTTAGAGGCTAGCGGGAGGGCCGGTGAGCAGTTCTTC. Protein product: CASSLEASGRAGEQFF.